The T cell receptor beta chain described here comes from a study of cytomegalovirus exposure and HLA in healthy donors. Germline V gives CDR1 MDHEN, CDR2 SYDVKM. The V end was cut by 6 bases, the J end by 0 bases, with 17 bases between. The CDR3 is made up of 16 amino acids. PCR involved 60 Vbeta and 13 Jbeta primers. Repertoires were generated with immunoSEQ multiplex PCR, while TCRdb's copy carries only in-frame clones and drops some. The sample holds 180,000 or so clones; approximately 82% are singletons and the top ten take approximately 1.5%. Sample: PBMCs. The chain links TRBV28 to TRBJ2-5; D perhaps matches TRBD1 (6 bases). This receptor was obtained from a male donor in good health and CMV-seronegative. CDR3 nucleotide sequence: TGTGCCAGCAGCCTGGGGGCTGGCGGGTACCAAGAGACCCAGTACTTC. It encodes CASSLGAGGYQETQYF.